The T cell receptor (beta chain) under discussion was sequenced for a study of response to subunit inactivated influenza vaccine. Germline CDR1 LNHDA, CDR2 SQIVND (reference sequence). Trimming cost V 1 base and J 7 bases, with 17 bases left between them. There are 16 residues in the CDR3. This clonotype was found a few times. TCRdb called the RT-PCR reads again in MiXCR, with one record for every CDR3 protein. The sample records hundreds of thousands of distinct CDR3 sequences, over 9% being singletons. These same records also appear under a second study, on T cells expressing NK-cell markers. Turning to that study: 5'RACE template switching built TCR beta cDNA with unique molecular identifiers. In the group of eight sequenced donors, seven were HCMV-seropositive and one was seronegative. Of the CD8+ T cell pool in about 6 donors, about 1.0-7.5% was accounted for by dominant NKG2C+ clonotypes.

The material sequenced was PBMCs from blood, taken on the day of vaccination. The sequence was obtained from a man in his fifties who received an inactivated influenza vaccine. The chain links TRBV19 to TRBJ1-5; D may be TRBD1 (6 bases). For the CDR3, the DNA is TGTGCCAGTAGTATAGGAGGGGGACAAAAAGGGCAGCCCCAGCATTTT. This codes for CASSIGGGQKGQPQHF.